This T cell receptor beta chain was documented in a study of Graves' ophthalmopathy and Graves' hyperthyroidism. Whole-study findings and limits: The blood repertoire also included most expanded thyroid clonotypes above 0.001 frequency.

Ten or more counts support this clonotype. Its antigen is as yet unknown. V was shortened by 0 bases and J by 5 bases, with 16 bases between the two germline ends. This CDR3 is 16 amino acids long. Germline values: CDR1 SGHVS, CDR2 FNYEAQ. Enrolled hyperthyroidism patients had a new diagnosis, a duration under 2 months, and an age of 18 to 65. None of the included patients had other autoimmune diseases, uncontrolled infections, pregnancy or lactation, as these led to exclusion. Thyroid ultrasound, orbital computed tomography, TRAb, serum thyroxine and clinical symptoms formed the basis of diagnosis. Investigators amplified TCR beta CDR3 regions from RNA transcripts. The library came from an HTBI-primed first-round RT-PCR and a second-round multiplex PCR. TCRdb reanalysed the multiplex PCR reads using MiXCR and keeps one entry per CDR3 protein. The repertoire holds around 520,000 distinct CDR3 sequences, with under 40% as singletons.

What was sequenced was peripheral blood or thyroid tissue (not recorded which). The chain combines TRBV7-6 with TRBJ2-5; maybe TRBD2 (5 bases). This TCR was recovered from an adult man with Graves' hyperthyroidism. CDR3 DNA: TGTGCCAGCAGCTTAGCCGGCCTACTAGGATTGGAGACCCAGTACTTC. It translates to CASSLAGLLGLETQYF. The whole variable domain, filled in from reference TRBV7-6 and TRBJ2-5, reads GAGVSQSPRYKVTKRGQDVALRCDPISGHVSLYWYRQALGQGPEFLTYFNYEAQQDKSGLPNDRFSAERPEGSISTLTIQRTEQRDSAMYRCASSLAGLLGLETQYFGPGTRLLVL.